The 20 T cell receptor beta chains below were found in one sample sequenced in a study of blood T cell repertoires in COVID-19. The table came from immunoSEQ multiplex PCR; TCRdb's copy has only in-frame clones and leaves some out. This sample has around 150,000 clones, with approximately 88% found just once. Sequencing was performed on peripheral blood. All receptors come from a woman aged 80 or over with active or convalescent COVID-19.

The chain has TRBV29-1 and TRBJ2-2, with D perhaps TRBD1 (6 bases). Trimming pared 4 bases from V and 2 bases from J, leaving 20 bases between. Germline V gene lookup returns CDR1 SQVTM and CDR2 ANQGSEA. CDR3 length equals 17 residues. CDR3 DNA: TGCAGCGTTGCAGTGGGCAGGGGTGTGGGTAACACCGGGGAGCTGTTTTTT. It codes for CSVAVGRGVGNTGELFF.

This sequence joins TRBV5-1 and TRBJ2-2; D may be TRBD2 (6 bases). Germline CDR1 reads SGHRS; CDR2 reads YFSETQ. The CDR3 consists of 16 residues. Trimming left V 5 bases short and J 0 bases short, with 14 bases between. The CDR3 DNA follows: TGCGCCAGCAGAGGCGGGGCGACCTCGAACACCGGGGAGCTGTTTTTT. Residues: CASRGGATSNTGELFF.

This clone has a handful of counts. The V and J genes are TRBV7-2 and TRBJ1-2; tentative D call: TRBD1 (5 bases). Per the germline V gene, CDR1 is SGHTA and CDR2 is FQGNSA. The CDR3 is 13 residues long. V was clipped by 5 bases and J by 7 bases, with 14 bases between them. The chain's CDR3 is CASSRDTQGGYTF. CDR3 bases: TGTGCCAGCAGCCGAGACACCCAGGGTGGCTACACCTTC.

This clone has a handful of counts. The chain uses TRBV10-1 and TRBJ1-3; possible D gene TRBD1, 5 bases. CDR3 length: 14 amino acids. Germline V gives CDR1 WNHNN, CDR2 SYGVQD (reference sequence). V lost 3 bases and J 6 bases, leaving 12 bases between the germline ends. The CDR3 region is CASSDRRVENTIYF. The CDR3 DNA is TGCGCCAGCAGTGATCGCAGGGTTGAAAACACCATATATTTT.

This clone has a single count. The CDR3 sequence is CAWRATGGISREQYF. The DNA for the CDR3 is TGTGCCTGGAGGGCAACCGGGGGTATTAGCCGGGAGCAGTACTTC. The V and J genes are TRBV30 and TRBJ2-7, with D perhaps TRBD2 (6 bases). This CDR3 has 15 residues. The V end lost 3 bases, the J end lost 7 bases, and 22 bases lay between the germline ends. CDR1 and CDR2 (germline): GTSNPN, SVGIG (reference sequence).

The V call is TRBV7-8, the J call TRBJ1-4; TRBD1 might be the D (6 bases). V lost 2 bases and J 8 bases, leaving 12 bases between the germline ends. The CDR3 contains 14 residues. Germline CDR1 is SGHVS and CDR2 is FQNEAQ. CDR3 in DNA: TGTGCCAGCAGCTTAAGGGGGGGGTCGGAAAAACTGTTTTTT. It is translated as CASSLRGGSEKLFF.

The rearrangement joins TRBV9 to TRBJ1-2, with a weak D call TRBD1 (6 bases). Trimming removed 4 bases from V and 2 bases from J, with 12 bases in between. The germline gives CDR1 SGDLS, CDR2 YYNGEE. The CDR3 spans 14 residues. CDR3 DNA sequence: TGTGCCAGCAGCTCGACTACAGGGAACTATGGCTACACCTTC. Protein sequence: CASSSTTGNYGYTF.

V and J are TRBV19 and TRBJ2-7, with 7 bases that match TRBD2. The length of the CDR3 is 13 residues. V dropped 4 bases and J dropped 7; count of bases not matched to a gene: 7. CDR1 and CDR2 from the germline V gene are LNHDA and SQIVND (reference sequence). This chain's CDR3 is CASSTGREGEQYF. The CDR3 bases are TGTGCCAGTAGTACCGGCAGGGAGGGAGAGCAGTACTTC.

The CDR3 here is CASSLVGTGTGGQPQHF. The CDR3 nucleotides read TGTGCCAGCAGCTTAGTTGGGACCGGGACAGGGGGTCAGCCCCAGCATTTT. The chain uses TRBV7-8 and TRBJ1-5; 11 nucleotides match TRBD1. Germline trimming cut 1 base from V and 6 bases from J; bases unmatched to any gene: 8. CDR1 SGHVS and CDR2 FQNEAQ come from the germline V gene. This CDR3 has 17 residues.

The chain combines TRBV3-1 (or the pseudogene TRBV3-2) with TRBJ2-2, with D perhaps TRBD1 (7 bases). Germline lookup yields CDR1 LGHDT and CDR2 YNNKEL (reference sequence). Trimming pared 7 bases from V and 3 bases from J, leaving 12 bases between. The CDR3 runs 14 residues. The CDR3 DNA follows: TGTGCCAGCACAGGGGGGCATTACACCGGGGAGCTGTTTTTT. Translating gives CASTGGHYTGELFF.

The chain recombines TRBV7-2 with TRBJ2-2, with 9 bases matching TRBD2. This CDR3 is built from 15 residues. With 8 bases clipped from V and 2 bases from J, the junction kept 6 bases outside the gene matches. CDR1 SGHTA and CDR2 FQGNSA come from the germline V gene. In DNA, the CDR3 is TGTGCCAGCGCGGGGGGGCTGTTTAACACCGGGGAGCTGTTTTTT. Its translation is CASAGGLFNTGELFF.

This chain links TRBV19 with TRBJ2-7; a possible D gene is TRBD1 (5 bases). Trimming took off 4 bases at V and 2 bases at J, with 12 bases between the two ends. Germline-derived CDR1 and CDR2 are LNHDA and SQIVND (reference sequence). There are 14 residues in the CDR3. The CDR3, as DNA: TGTGCCAGTAGTAAGACAGCACAAACCTACGAGCAGTACTTC. It codes for CASSKTAQTYEQYF. Supplemented by reference TRBV19 and TRBJ2-7, the full variable domain reads DGGITQSPKYLFRKEGQNVTLSCEQNLNHDAMYWYRQDPGQGLRLIYYSQIVNDFQKGDIAEGYSVSREKKESFPLTVTSAQKNPTAFYLCASSKTAQTYEQYFGPGTRLTVT.

CDR3 sequence: CASSSVDSPEAFF. The CDR3 DNA reads TGTGCCAGCAGTTCTGTCGACAGTCCTGAAGCTTTCTTT. The chain recombines TRBV6-6 with TRBJ1-1; possible D gene TRBD1, 5 bases. This CDR3 is built from 13 residues. Trimming removed 4 bases at V and 6 bases at J, with 12 bases between. Germline V lookup: CDR1 MNHNY, CDR2 SVGAGI (reference sequence).

The rearrangement uses TRBV5-6 and TRBJ1-2; TRBD1 aligns across 7 bases. J lost 5 bases, V lost 4 bases, and 8 bases had no gene match. The germline V gene has CDR1 SGHDT and CDR2 YYEEEE. CDR3 length equals 14 residues. As DNA, the CDR3 is TGTGCCAGCAGCCTCCGGGACAGACCGTATGGCTACACCTTC. It encodes CASSLRDRPYGYTF.

The chain has TRBV19 and TRBJ2-3, with D maybe TRBD1 (5 bases). The germline CDR1 and CDR2 sequences are LNHDA and SQIVND (reference sequence). V lost 9 bases and J lost 2, with 12 bases in between. This CDR3 has 13 residues. The CDR3 here is CASAQGLTDTQYF. CDR3 sequence (DNA): TGTGCCAGCGCTCAGGGTCTCACAGATACGCAGTATTTT.

About this clone: Distinct nucleotide sequences in the sample also encode this CDR3. The chain recombines TRBV30 with TRBJ1-1; weak D call: TRBD1 (5 bases). Germline-derived CDR1 and CDR2 are GTSNPN and SVGIG (reference sequence). Trimming pared 0 bases from V and 0 bases from J, leaving 11 bases between. The CDR3 is 15 residues long. The CDR3 region is CAWSVRGGVNTEAFF. The CDR3 nucleotides read TGTGCCTGGAGTGTACGGGGAGGGGTGAACACTGAAGCTTTCTTT.

The CDR3 sequence: CASSTQTSGGGKQFF. The CDR3 nucleotides are TGTGCCAGCAGCACTCAGACTAGCGGGGGAGGTAAGCAGTTCTTC. The chain links TRBV9 to TRBJ2-1; TRBD2 aligns across 12 bases. In germline, CDR1 is SGDLS, CDR2 YYNGEE. Trimming at V came to 4 bases and at J to 11 bases, leaving 10 bases not matched to a gene. This CDR3 has 15 residues.

The J gene is TRBJ1-5, the V gene TRBV2; D is unclear. Trimming pared 2 bases from V and 8 bases from J, leaving 13 bases between. Germline CDR1 and CDR2: SNHLY and FYNNEI. The CDR3 contains 14 residues. CDR3 DNA: TGTGCCAGCAGTGAATCCCCCCTTCGTGAGCCCCAGCATTTT. Its protein is CASSESPLREPQHF.

The chain combines TRBV28 with TRBJ2-7, with D perhaps TRBD1 (5 bases). Trimming stripped 6 bases from V and 0 bases from J, with 9 bases between. CDR1 is MDHEN and CDR2 is SYDVKM in the germline V gene. The CDR3 contains 13 residues. The CDR3 is CASSPDSSYEQYF. In DNA form, the CDR3 reads TGTGCCAGCAGCCCCGACAGCTCCTACGAGCAGTACTTC.

The chain couples TRBV7-2 to TRBJ2-7; 8 bases line up with TRBD2. Losses at the gene ends were 0 bases for V and 3 bases for J; bases not matched to a gene: 7. Germline CDR1 reads SGHTA; CDR2 reads FQGNSA. The CDR3 has 16 amino acids. CDR3 nucleotides: TGTGCCAGCAGCTTAGCTGAGACTAGCGTCTACTACGAGCAGTACTTC. The encoded protein is CASSLAETSVYYEQYF.